Each of the 3 T cell receptor beta chains below was sequenced from the same sample in a study of cytomegalovirus exposure and HLA in healthy donors. PCR involved 60 Vbeta and 13 Jbeta primers. Assay used: immunoSEQ multiplex PCR; TCRdb lists only in-frame clones, some missing. The sample records more than 110,000 clones, roughly three quarters being singletons. Sequenced material: PBMCs. The source is a woman between 50 and 59 years old in good health and CMV-seronegative.

The chain combines TRBV15 with TRBJ1-5; D perhaps matches TRBD1 (6 bases). Between the trimmed V and J ends, which lost 1 base and 5 bases, there was a span of 12 bases. The CDR3 extends over 15 amino acids. The germline gives CDR1 LNHNV, CDR2 YYDKDF (reference sequence). This CDR3 reads CATSRAGTHDQPQHF. DNA of the CDR3: TGTGCCACCAGCAGAGCCGGGACACATGATCAGCCCCAGCATTTT. Together with reference TRBV15 and TRBJ1-5, the CDR3 gives the full variable domain: DAMVIQNPRYQVTQFGKPVTLSCSQTLNHNVMYWYQQKSSQAPKLLFHYYDKDFNNEADTPDNFQSRRPNTSFCFLDIRSPGLGDTAMYLCATSRAGTHDQPQHFGDGTRLSIL.

There are a few counts of this clone. This CDR3 is CASSLRGAGTDNEQFF. The CDR3 DNA is TGTGCCAGCAGCTTAAGAGGGGCGGGGACAGACAATGAGCAGTTCTTC. V and J are TRBV11-2 and TRBJ2-1, with D perhaps TRBD1 (7 bases). V was trimmed by 2 bases and J by 5 bases, leaving 16 bases between them. This CDR3 region has 16 residues. From germline, CDR1 is SGHAT and CDR2 FQNNGV.

The chain links TRBV7-6 to TRBJ1-2, with 7 bases that match TRBD1. Germline CDR1 SGHVS, CDR2 FNYEAQ. The CDR3 is made up of 14 amino acids. V trimming: 1 base; J trimming: 5 bases; junction bases outside the gene matches: 4. CDR3 sequence reads: CASSLDGRGYGYTF. The CDR3 nucleotides read TGTGCCAGCAGCTTAGATGGCAGGGGGTATGGCTACACCTTC.